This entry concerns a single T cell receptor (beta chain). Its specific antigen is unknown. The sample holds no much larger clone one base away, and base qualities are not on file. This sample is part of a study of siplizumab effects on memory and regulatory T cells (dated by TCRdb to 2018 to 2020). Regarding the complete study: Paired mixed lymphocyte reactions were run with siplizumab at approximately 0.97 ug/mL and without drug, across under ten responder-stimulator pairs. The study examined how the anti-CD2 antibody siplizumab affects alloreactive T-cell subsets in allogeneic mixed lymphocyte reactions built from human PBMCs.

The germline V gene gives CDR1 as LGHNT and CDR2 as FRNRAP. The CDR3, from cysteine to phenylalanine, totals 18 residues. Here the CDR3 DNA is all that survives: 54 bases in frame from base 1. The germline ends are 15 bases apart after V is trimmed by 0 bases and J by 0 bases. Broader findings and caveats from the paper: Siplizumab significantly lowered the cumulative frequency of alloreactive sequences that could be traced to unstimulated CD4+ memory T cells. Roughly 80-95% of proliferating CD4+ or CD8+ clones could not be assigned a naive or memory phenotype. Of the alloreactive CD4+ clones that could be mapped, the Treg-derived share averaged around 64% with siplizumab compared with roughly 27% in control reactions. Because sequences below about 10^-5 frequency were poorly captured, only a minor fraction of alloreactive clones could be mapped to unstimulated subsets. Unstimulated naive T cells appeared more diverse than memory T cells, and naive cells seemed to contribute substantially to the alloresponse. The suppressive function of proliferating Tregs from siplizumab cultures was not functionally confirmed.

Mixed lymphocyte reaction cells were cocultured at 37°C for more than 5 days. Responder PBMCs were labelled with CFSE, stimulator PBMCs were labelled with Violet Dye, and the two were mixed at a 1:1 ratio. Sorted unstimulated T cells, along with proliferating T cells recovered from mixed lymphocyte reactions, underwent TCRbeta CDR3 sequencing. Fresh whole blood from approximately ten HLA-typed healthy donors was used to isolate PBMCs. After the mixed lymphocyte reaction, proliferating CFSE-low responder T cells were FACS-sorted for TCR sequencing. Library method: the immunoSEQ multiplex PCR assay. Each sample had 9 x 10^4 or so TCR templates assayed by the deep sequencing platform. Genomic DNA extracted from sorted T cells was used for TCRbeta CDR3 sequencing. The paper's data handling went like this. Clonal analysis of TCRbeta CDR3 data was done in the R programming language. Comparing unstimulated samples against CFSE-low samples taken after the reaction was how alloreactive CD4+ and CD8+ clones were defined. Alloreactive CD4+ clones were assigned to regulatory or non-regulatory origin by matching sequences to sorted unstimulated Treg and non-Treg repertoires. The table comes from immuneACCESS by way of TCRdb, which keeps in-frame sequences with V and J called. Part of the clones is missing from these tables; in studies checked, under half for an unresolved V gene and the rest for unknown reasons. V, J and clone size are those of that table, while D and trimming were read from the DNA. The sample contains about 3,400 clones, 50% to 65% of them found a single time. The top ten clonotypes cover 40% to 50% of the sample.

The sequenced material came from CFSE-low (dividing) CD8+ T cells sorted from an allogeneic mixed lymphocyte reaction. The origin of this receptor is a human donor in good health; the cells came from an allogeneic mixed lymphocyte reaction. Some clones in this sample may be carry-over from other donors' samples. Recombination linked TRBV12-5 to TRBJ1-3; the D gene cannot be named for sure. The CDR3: CASGLVLREDGSGNTIYF. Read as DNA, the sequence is TGTGCTAGTGGTTTGGTACTGAGGGAGGATGGCTCTGGAAACACCATATATTTT. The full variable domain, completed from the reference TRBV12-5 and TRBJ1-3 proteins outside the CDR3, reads DARVTQTPRHKVTEMGQEVTMRCQPILGHNTVFWYRQTMMQGLELLAYFRNRAPLDDSGMPKDRFSAEMPDATLATLKIQPSEPRDSAVYFCASGLVLREDGSGNTIYFGEGSWLTVV.